This T cell receptor beta chain was retrieved from a study of monozygotic twins with inflammatory bowel disease (dated by TCRdb to the late 2010s). About the study as a whole: The complete study included about 30 monozygotic twin pairs: 19 IBD-discordant Danish pairs and nine German pairs, of which four were IBD-concordant and five were IBD-discordant. Within discordant pairs, disease-associated traits were sought mainly by comparing IBD patients with their genetically identical healthy co-twins. Each individual had, on average, about 151 000 unique TCRalpha sequences and 181 000 unique TCRbeta sequences available for analysis. Results and caveats for the whole study, not just this receptor: The analysis was unable to tell different T cell subtypes apart. Fewer clonotypes were shared with other individuals by IBD patients than by healthy twins, most markedly in patients showing signs of disease activity. A decrease in TCRbeta repertoire diversity, as measured by inverse Simpson index, was observed in IBD patients compared with their healthy co-twins. The results gave no support for a single strong signal or clonotype linked to IBD. Because patients received different immunosuppressive treatments, the repertoires may have picked up extra background noise and variability between individuals. Repertoire similarity did not differ between concordant and discordant twins, which could be due to limited statistical power.

CDR1 SGHTA and CDR2 FQGNSA were looked up in the germline V gene. Counted from cysteine to phenylalanine, this CDR3 has 13 amino acids. No DNA accompanies this entry. From each donor, an approximately 2.3 ml peripheral blood sample was collected into PAXgene tubes and kept at -80 degrees C. Without any T cell sorting, total RNA was extracted from whole blood using the PAXgene blood miRNA kit on an automated QIAcube. Deep TCRalpha and TCRbeta repertoire profiling with unique molecular barcoding was performed on peripheral blood of monozygotic twin pairs concordant or discordant for inflammatory bowel disease. For every twin pair, smoking habits were documented, and each individual was categorised as a current, former or never smoker. A remark on this clonotype: This clone's antigen is unknown.

Library preparation employed 5' RACE. The input for every TCR library was around 4,000 ng of total RNA. For each sample, cDNA was synthesized in eight separate reactions using SMARTScribe reverse transcriptase. During cDNA synthesis, unique molecular identifiers containing a 6-nucleotide sample barcode were introduced by template switching. TCRalpha and TCRbeta cDNA was amplified by two nested PCRs of roughly 16 and 10 cycles, with bead purification after each PCR. Before amplification, the cDNA was both treated with uracil DNA-glycosylase and purified with the QIAquick PCR purification kit. The second PCR was the step at which Illumina TruSeq-compatible adapters and sample-specific barcodes were added. TapeStation and Qubit were used to check library quality and concentration, and roughly 5 ng of each library went into the pool. The pooled libraries were sequenced with 2 x 100 bp reads and custom sequencing primers on an Illumina HiSeq2500 single-index Rapid Run. In the source study's methods: PCR and sequencing errors were corrected by UMI-based consensus assembly using MiGEC version 1.2.6. MiXCR version 2.1.1 was used for V(D)J alignment, clonotype assembly and CDR3 extraction. Normalisation of gene usage, clonotype sharing and MAIT/NKT TCR abundance was achieved by analysing the top 1000, 10 000 and 20 000 clonotypes per sample. Diversity was computed as the inverse Simpson index with the vegan R package after downsampling to 27 000 UMIs. Paired Mann-Whitney U tests on discordant twin pairs were used, with Benjamini-Hochberg multiple-testing correction. TCRdb reprocessed the sequencing reads and holds a single record per CDR3 protein sequence, with no DNA. The V and J calls were not made by the authors but by TCRdb's processing. The sample table holds 350,000 to 500,000 distinct CDR3 sequences. The leading ten clones occupy more than 2% of the sample.

Recombination linked TRBV7-2 to TRBJ2-7; the D gene TCRdb calls, TRBD2, cannot be checked with no DNA. The receptor was derived from a human donor with ulcerative colitis or Crohn's disease, or a healthy co-twin of an affected twin (not recorded which). Sequenced: blood. The CDR3: CASSSWTSGEQYF.